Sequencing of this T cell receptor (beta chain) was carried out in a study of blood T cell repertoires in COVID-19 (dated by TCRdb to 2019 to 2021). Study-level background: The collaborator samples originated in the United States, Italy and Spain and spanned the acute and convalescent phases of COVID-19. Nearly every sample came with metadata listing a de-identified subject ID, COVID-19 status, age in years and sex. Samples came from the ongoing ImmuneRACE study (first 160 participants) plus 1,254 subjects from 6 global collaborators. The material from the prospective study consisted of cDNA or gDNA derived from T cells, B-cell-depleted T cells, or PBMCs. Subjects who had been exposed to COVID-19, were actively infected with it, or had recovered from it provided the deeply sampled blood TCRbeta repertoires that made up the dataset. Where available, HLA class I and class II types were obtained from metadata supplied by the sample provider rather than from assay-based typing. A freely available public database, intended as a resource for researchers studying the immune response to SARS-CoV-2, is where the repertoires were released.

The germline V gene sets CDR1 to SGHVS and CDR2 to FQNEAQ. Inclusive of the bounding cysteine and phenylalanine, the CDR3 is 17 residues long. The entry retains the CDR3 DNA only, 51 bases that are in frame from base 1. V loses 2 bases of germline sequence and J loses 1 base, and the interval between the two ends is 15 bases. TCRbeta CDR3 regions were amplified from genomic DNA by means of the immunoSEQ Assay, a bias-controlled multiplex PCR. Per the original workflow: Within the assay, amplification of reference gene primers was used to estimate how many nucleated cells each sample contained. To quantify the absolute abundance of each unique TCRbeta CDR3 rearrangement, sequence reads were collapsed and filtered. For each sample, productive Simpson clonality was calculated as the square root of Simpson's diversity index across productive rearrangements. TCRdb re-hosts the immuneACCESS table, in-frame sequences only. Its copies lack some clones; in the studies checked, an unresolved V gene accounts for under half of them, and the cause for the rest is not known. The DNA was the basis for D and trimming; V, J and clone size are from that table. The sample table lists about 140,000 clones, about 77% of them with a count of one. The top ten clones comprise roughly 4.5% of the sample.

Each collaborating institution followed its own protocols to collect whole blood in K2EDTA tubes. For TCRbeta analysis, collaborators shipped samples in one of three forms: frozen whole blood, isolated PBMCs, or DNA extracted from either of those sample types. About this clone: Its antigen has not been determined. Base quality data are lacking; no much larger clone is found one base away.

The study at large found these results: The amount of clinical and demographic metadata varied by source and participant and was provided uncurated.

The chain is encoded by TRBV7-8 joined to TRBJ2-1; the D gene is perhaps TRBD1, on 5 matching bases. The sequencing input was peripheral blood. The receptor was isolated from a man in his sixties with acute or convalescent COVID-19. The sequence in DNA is TGTGCCAGCAGCTTACCACTCGACCCAGGGTCCTACAATGAGCAGTTCTTC. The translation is CASSLPLDPGSYNEQFF.